The 26 T cell receptor beta chains below come from one sample, sequenced in a study of blood T cells in healthy people across ages. A J-beta primer mix and a sample-barcoded 5' primer were used in a second PCR of about 6 to 12 cycles. In TCRdb, the 5' RACE reads were re-called with MiXCR into one record per CDR3 protein. The sample yields 450,000 to 600,000 distinct CDR3 sequences, 27% seen once. The same sample was also used in a study of T cells of mothers and their children.

The sample comprised blood. Receptors originate from a boy aged 2-9 years in good health.

This clonotype was observed a handful of times. The junction does not match germline at one end; this may be a read error. This chain joins TRBV4-3 and TRBJ2-6; no clear D. The CDR3 contains 18 residues. Germline V lookup: CDR1 LGHNA, CDR2 YSLEER. CDR3 residues: CASGQGSGGVGGANVLTF. The CDR3 nucleotides are TGCGCCAGCGGCCAAGGATCCGGTGGGGTTGGCGGGGCCAACGTCCTGACTTTC.

This clonotype turned up a few times. The rearrangement uses TRBV4-1 and TRBJ2-5; D unresolved. The J call is doubtful: the DNA matches TRBJ2-7 better. The length of the CDR3 is 17 residues. The germline gives CDR1 MGHRA, CDR2 YSYEKL. CDR3 DNA sequence: TGCGCCAGCAGCCAAGATTTTCCTCAGAAAGGTATCTACGAGCAGTACTTC. Amino acids: CASSQDFPQKGIYEQYF.

This clonotype was found a few times. The chain employs TRBV29-1 and TRBJ1-2; no definite D call. This CDR3 spans 11 amino acids. The germline V and J ends were trimmed by 3 bases and 4 bases, with 6 bases remaining between them. Looked up from germline, CDR1 is SQVTM and CDR2 is ANQGSEA. CDR3 sequence (DNA): TGCAGCGTTGATTCCCCCTATGGCTACACCTTC. Translated: CSVDSPYGYTF.

The rearrangement joins TRBV7-9 to TRBJ2-3, with D tentatively TRBD1 or TRBD2 (5 bases each). V dropped 5 bases and J dropped 8 bases, with 11 bases sitting between them. Germline assignment: CDR1 SEHNR and CDR2 FQNEAQ (reference sequence). CDR3 length equals 12 residues. CDR3 region: CASSPGGGTQYF. Here the CDR3 DNA reads TGTGCCAGCAGCCCCGGTGGGGGTACGCAGTATTTT.

The chain employs TRBV20-1 and TRBJ2-1; tentatively, D is TRBD2 (6 bases). The J call is in doubt because the DNA end fits TRBJ2-5 better. Germline assignment: CDR1 DFQATT and CDR2 SNEGSKA (reference sequence). This CDR3 has 14 residues. The CDR3 sequence is CSAQKLTRGETQYF. The CDR3 DNA reads TGCAGTGCCCAAAAGTTGACTAGGGGAGAGACCCAGTACTTC.

The chain joins TRBV6-5 to TRBJ2-7; 11 nucleotides line up with TRBD1. V dropped 0 bases and J dropped 1; count of bases not matched to a gene: 11. CDR1 MNHEY and CDR2 SVGAGI come from the germline V gene. The CDR3 loop spans 19 amino acids. The CDR3 DNA follows: TGTGCCAGCAGTTACTCCTCACCGGACAGGGGGCTTTGGTCCTACGAGCAGTACTTC. It codes for CASSYSSPDRGLWSYEQYF.

The chain is built from TRBV13 and TRBJ1-4; no clear D gene. This CDR3 region has 13 residues. The V gene lost 0 bases and the J gene lost 7 bases, with 6 bases spanning the gap. The V gene's germline CDR1 is PRHDT and CDR2 FYEKMQ (reference sequence). The CDR3 region is CASSLGLFEKLFF. The CDR3 region has the DNA TGTGCCAGCAGCTTAGGCCTATTTGAAAAACTGTTTTTT.

This chain uses TRBV6-2 or TRBV6-3 with TRBJ2-7; possible D gene TRBD1, 5 bases. V was clipped by 6 bases and J by 3 bases, with 15 bases between them. CDR1 and CDR2 from the germline V gene are MNHEY and SVGEGT. The CDR3 consists of 14 residues. The DNA of the CDR3 is TGTGCCAGCAGCCCTTCCTTGACAGTCTACGAGCAGTACTTC. Its protein product is CASSPSLTVYEQYF.

For this clonotype: Sequence at one end of the junction differs from germline and may be a read error. This chain uses TRBV3-1 with TRBJ2-7; 8 bases agree with TRBD2. This CDR3 has 14 residues. From germline, CDR1 is LGHDT and CDR2 YNNKEL (reference sequence). The CDR3 here is CASSPAGAAYEQYF. Written as DNA, the CDR3 is TGTGCCAGCAGCCCAGCGGGGGCCGCCTACGAGCAATACTTC.

The chain employs TRBV19 and TRBJ1-5, with TRBD1 as a possible D gene (6 bases). The germline V gene encodes CDR1 LNHDA and CDR2 SQIVND (reference sequence). This CDR3 has 18 amino acids. Trimming stripped 4 bases from V and 4 bases from J, with 23 bases between. CDR3 amino acids: CASSRGLVRDMKNQPQHF. The CDR3 DNA follows: TGTGCCAGTAGTAGGGGCCTCGTTAGGGACATGAAAAATCAGCCCCAGCATTTT.

The V call is TRBV12-3 or TRBV12-4, the J call TRBJ2-3, with 11 positions matching TRBD2. Unmatched junction bases numbered 3, after V lost 1 base and J lost 0 bases. The CDR3 extends over 17 amino acids. The CDR3 protein is CASSLGLAGLSTDTQYF. CDR3 nucleotides: TGTGCCAGCAGTTTAGGACTAGCGGGACTTAGCACAGATACGCAGTATTTT.

The chain links TRBV20-1 to TRBJ1-1; D is perhaps TRBD1 (6 bases). The CDR3 is made up of 14 amino acids. The V and J ends lost 6 bases and 3 bases respectively, with 17 bases between them. Germline values: CDR1 DFQATT, CDR2 SNEGSKA (reference sequence). The CDR3 nucleotides read TGCAGTGCCCCCAAGGACAGATCTGACACTGAAGCTTTCTTT. Amino acids: CSAPKDRSDTEAFF.

This chain links TRBV6-1 with TRBJ2-1, with 7 positions matching TRBD2. The CDR3 extends over 14 amino acids. J gave up 9 bases and V 2 bases, and 7 bases lay outside the gene matches. Germline V gene lookup returns CDR1 MNHNS and CDR2 SASEGT. CDR3 in amino acids: CASSESVGLGEQFF. The CDR3 coding sequence is TGTGCCAGCAGTGAAAGCGTAGGACTAGGTGAGCAGTTCTTC.

This clonotype came up a few times. V gene TRBV6-5 combines with J gene TRBJ1-3; TRBD1 is a possible D gene (5 bases). CDR3 size: 15 residues. Trimming left V 6 bases short and J 0 bases short, with 12 bases between. CDR1 and CDR2 from the germline V gene are MNHEY and SVGAGI. In DNA, the CDR3 is TGTGCCAGCAGGAAACGGGGGAACTCTGGAAACACCATATATTTT. Translating gives CASRKRGNSGNTIYF.

The sample holds many counts of this clonotype. The chain carries TRBV29-1 and TRBJ1-2; D call uncertain. Germline V lookup: CDR1 SQVTM, CDR2 ANQGSEA. The CDR3 length is 11 residues. The ends were cut back, 0 bases at V and 4 bases at J, with 3 bases in the middle. CDR3 in amino acids: CSVEEGYGYTF. Here the CDR3 DNA reads TGCAGCGTTGAAGAGGGCTATGGCTACACCTTC.

There are a few counts of this clonotype. The chain joins TRBV30 to TRBJ2-5; 12 nucleotides match TRBD2. The CDR3 loop spans 16 amino acids. V shed 3 bases, J shed 3 bases, and the junction held 8 bases outside the gene matches. Germline CDR1 GTSNPN, CDR2 SVGIG (reference sequence). CDR3 DNA sequence: TGTGCCTGGAGCCTTACCGGACTAGCGGGGAAAGAGACCCAGTACTTC. Translation gives CAWSLTGLAGKETQYF.

The rearrangement links TRBV6-4 to TRBJ2-5; TRBD1 matches at 8 bases. Near its end, the DNA agrees better with TRBJ2-1, so the J call may be wrong. Germline V gene sequence: CDR1 MRHNA, CDR2 SNTAGT. The CDR3 is made up of 16 amino acids. The CDR3 loop is CASSEDPDRGSNEQFF. In DNA, the CDR3 is TGTGCCAGCAGTGAAGACCCTGACAGGGGAAGCAATGAGCAGTTCTTC.

This clonotype was seen a handful of times. The rearrangement joins TRBV29-1 to TRBJ2-2, with 9 positions matching TRBD1. This CDR3 region has 14 residues. Germline V gives CDR1 SQVTM, CDR2 ANQGSEA. Unmatched junction bases numbered 9, after V lost 7 bases and J lost 6 bases. The CDR3 loop is CSAGGQGDAGELFF. The CDR3 nucleotides are TGCAGCGCTGGGGGACAGGGAGACGCCGGGGAGCTGTTTTTT.

This clonotype has only a few counts. V gene TRBV12-3 or TRBV12-4 combines with J gene TRBJ2-3; D is uncertain. The CDR3 has 13 residues. V lost 6 bases and J 6 bases, leaving 13 bases between the germline ends. The CDR3 coding sequence is TGTGCCAGCAGCCTGACTCTATTGGATACGCAGTATTTT. Translated, it gives CASSLTLLDTQYF.

The chain uses TRBV5-5 and TRBJ1-5, with D possibly matching TRBD1 (5 bases). The V gene lost 2 bases and the J gene lost 0 bases, with 18 bases spanning the gap. Germline CDR1 and CDR2: SGHKS and YYEKEE (reference sequence). The CDR3 contains 18 residues. The CDR3 protein is CASSLVGLAGVSNQPQHF. In nucleotides, the CDR3 is TGTGCCAGCAGCTTAGTTGGTCTCGCGGGGGTTAGCAATCAGCCCCAGCATTTT.

This clonotype was detected only once. This chain uses TRBV12-3 or TRBV12-4 with TRBJ1-2, with D unclear. V lost 3 bases and J lost 8, with 10 bases in between. CDR3 length equals 12 residues. Here the CDR3 DNA reads TGTGCCAGCAGTTTCCTCATTGAGGGCTACACCTTC. As protein: CASSFLIEGYTF.

This clonotype was seen ten or more times. The chain employs TRBV12-3 or TRBV12-4 and TRBJ2-5; no reliable D call. V lost 1 base to trimming and J lost 5 bases, with 8 bases between them. The CDR3 extends over 13 amino acids. For the CDR3, the DNA is TGTGCCAGCAGTTTAGGTGGCGTGGAGACCCAGTACTTC. This translates into CASSLGGVETQYF.

The CDR3 protein is CASSLRQGYYGYTF. Written as DNA, the CDR3 is TGCGCCAGCAGTTTGCGACAGGGCTACTATGGCTACACCTTC. This chain uses TRBV5-1 with TRBJ1-2; TRBD1 matches 7 bases. In germline, CDR1 is SGHRS, CDR2 YFSETQ. Losses at the gene ends were 5 bases for V and 3 bases for J; bases not matched to a gene: 7. This CDR3 spans 14 amino acids.

This sequence joins TRBV7-8 and TRBJ2-2; tentative D call: TRBD1 (6 bases). V gave up 0 bases and J gave up 1 base, with 9 bases separating them. Germline values: CDR1 SGHVS, CDR2 FQNEAQ. The CDR3 contains 16 residues. The CDR3 loop reads CASSLAWDMNTGELFF. The CDR3 DNA follows: TGTGCCAGCAGCTTAGCCTGGGACATGAACACCGGGGAGCTGTTTTTT.

The rearrangement joins TRBV6-2 or TRBV6-3 to TRBJ2-5; 12 bases are a match to TRBD2. The J call is doubtful: the DNA matches TRBJ2-1 better. CDR1 is MNHEY and CDR2 is SVGEGT in the germline V gene. The CDR3 covers 15 residues. CDR3 nucleotide sequence: TGTGCCAGCAGTAATCTAGCGGGGGGGGTGGGGGAGCAGTTCTTC. Translation gives CASSNLAGGVGEQFF.

Only a few counts were recorded for this clonotype. The genes are TRBV28 and TRBJ2-1; D uncertain. The DNA end is a closer match to TRBJ2-7, so the J assignment may be wrong. The CDR3 consists of 14 residues. Germline CDR1 MDHEN, CDR2 SYDVKM. CDR3 sequence reads: CASVSQQSSYEQYF. The CDR3 coding sequence is TGTGCCAGCGTCTCTCAACAGAGCTCCTACGAGCAGTACTTC.